This TCR beta chain was sequenced in a study of cytomegalovirus exposure and HLA in healthy donors. Study-wide results and limits: Prediction of most subjects' HLA-A and HLA-B alleles by TCR beta sequences was reportedly accurate.

In regard to this clone: The antigen is undetermined.

60 Vbeta and 13 Jbeta primers were used in PCR. The repertoire was sequenced with immunoSEQ multiplex PCR; TCRdb's copy has only in-frame clones and lacks some. The sample records approximately 70,000 clones, more than 80% being singletons. This receptor was taken from a woman in her thirties in good health and CMV-seronegative. The sample consisted of PBMCs.

This CDR3 reads CASSFNNEKLFF. DNA for the CDR3: TGTGCCAGCAGCTTTAATAATGAAAAACTGTTTTTT. This chain links TRBV7-9 with TRBJ1-4; D is unclear. CDR1 SEHNR and CDR2 FQNEAQ come from the germline V gene (reference sequence). This CDR3 region has 12 residues. Trimming pared 3 bases from V and 4 bases from J, leaving 3 bases between.